This T cell receptor beta chain was captured by sequencing in a study of OX40 agonist ivuxolimab in advanced cancers. About the research overall: Ivuxolimab, which patients received intravenously every 2 weeks, was dosed at 0.01 to 10 mg/kg.

Germline CDR1 and CDR2: SGHRS and YFSETQ. The CDR3 runs to 18 residues. V lost 4 bases and J 9 bases, leaving 30 bases between the germline ends. Assay: immunoSEQ multiplex PCR; the TCRdb copy retains only in-frame clones and omits some. In the table there are about 57,000 clones, approximately 92% of which are singletons. The receptor was derived from an adult with an advanced solid tumor such as melanoma, head and neck, liver or kidney cancer. V and J are TRBV5-1 and TRBJ2-3; possible D gene TRBD2, 6 bases. Sequences were derived from CD4+ or CD8+ T cells sorted from blood, sampled in a trial of the OX40 agonist ivuxolimab. The CDR3 DNA follows: TGCGCCAGCAGCCTCCTACCGGGACTTACTCCTTCTTCGGGCACGCAGTATTTT. Its protein is CASSLLPGLTPSSGTQYF.